Shown below are 17 T cell receptor beta chains from a single sample sequenced in a study of T cell responses to AZD1222 COVID-19 vaccine. The table came from immunoSEQ multiplex PCR; TCRdb's copy has only in-frame clones and leaves some out. The profile shows about 140,000 clones, more than 85% of them singletons. This specimen consisted of peripheral blood, obtained 28 days after the second AZD1222 dose. The receptors were sampled from an adult who received the AZD1222 COVID-19 vaccine.

The J gene is TRBJ2-2, the V gene TRBV19, with D perhaps matching TRBD1 (5 bases). V lost 6 bases to trimming and J lost 4 bases, with 12 bases between them. The CDR3 extends over 14 amino acids. The V gene's germline CDR1 is LNHDA and CDR2 SQIVND (reference sequence). The DNA for the CDR3 is TGTGCCAGTAGCAAGGGGCGATCCACCGGGGAGCTGTTTTTT. As protein: CASSKGRSTGELFF.

The chain has TRBV7-9 and TRBJ1-4, with D unresolved. Germline CDR1 SEHNR, CDR2 FQNEAQ (reference sequence). Trimming cost V 4 bases and J 5 bases, with 8 bases left between them. The CDR3 has 13 amino acids. The CDR3: CASSYSSNEKLFF. Written as DNA, the CDR3 is TGTGCCAGCAGCTACTCCTCCAATGAAAAACTGTTTTTT.

This chain connects TRBV7-6 to TRBJ2-7; TRBD2 aligns across 12 bases. Germline V gene sequence: CDR1 SGHVS, CDR2 FNYEAQ. The V gene end was trimmed by 5 bases and the J gene end by 6 bases; junction bases not matched to a gene: 8. CDR3 length: 15 residues. CDR3 amino acids: CASSPTSGRFAEQYF. The CDR3 coding sequence is TGTGCCAGCAGCCCTACTAGCGGGAGGTTCGCCGAGCAGTACTTC.

V usage is TRBV27 and J usage is TRBJ2-3; 7 nucleotides align to TRBD2. The CDR3 is 15 amino acids. The V gene's germline CDR1 is MNHEY and CDR2 SMNVEV (reference sequence). J gave up 1 base and V 7 bases, and 8 bases lay outside the gene matches. CDR3 coding DNA: TGTGCCAGCACCATGGCCCGGGGGGGCACAGATACGCAGTATTTT. It specifies CASTMARGGTDTQYF.

V gene TRBV6-1 combines with J gene TRBJ1-1; D ambiguous. The germline V gene encodes CDR1 MNHNS and CDR2 SASEGT. V was shortened by 1 base and J by 4 bases, with 13 bases between the two germline ends. The CDR3 spans 15 residues. This chain's CDR3 is CASSEGAGAVTEAFF. CDR3 sequence (DNA): TGTGCCAGCAGTGAAGGGGCCGGTGCCGTCACTGAAGCTTTCTTT.

The rearrangement links TRBV19 to TRBJ1-6; D is unresolved. CDR3 length: 13 amino acids. Trimming removed 2 bases at V and 7 bases at J, with 6 bases between. Germline-derived CDR1 and CDR2 are LNHDA and SQIVND (reference sequence). CDR3 coding DNA: TGTGCCAGTAGTATACAGGTAAATTCACCCCTCCACTTT. Encoded protein: CASSIQVNSPLHF.

The chain combines TRBV19 with TRBJ1-3, with a possible D match to TRBD1 (5 bases). The CDR3 contains 14 residues. Germline assignment: CDR1 LNHDA and CDR2 SQIVND (reference sequence). V was shortened by 3 bases and J by 2 bases, with 8 bases between the two germline ends. The CDR3 sequence: CASSIGATGNTIYF. The CDR3 DNA reads as TGTGCCAGTAGTATCGGGGCGACTGGAAACACCATATATTTT.

The CDR3 is CATSGGQGYNSPLHF. Here the CDR3 DNA reads TGTGCCACCAGTGGGGGACAGGGTTATAATTCACCCCTCCACTTT. The chain carries TRBV24-1 and TRBJ1-6; 9 bases agree with TRBD1. The CDR3 loop spans 15 amino acids. Germline loops: CDR1 KGHDR, CDR2 SFDVKD. V was pared by 5 bases and J by 4 bases, with 2 bases of the junction left unmatched.

The chain employs TRBV6-5 and TRBJ2-7; TRBD2 aligns across 8 bases. This CDR3 is built from 15 residues. Unmatched junction bases numbered 9, after V lost 2 bases and J lost 6 bases. Looked up from germline, CDR1 is MNHEY and CDR2 is SVGAGI. The CDR3 here is CASSYRPGGTGEQYF. The CDR3 coding sequence is TGTGCCAGCAGTTACCGGCCGGGAGGGACTGGCGAGCAGTACTTC.

This chain connects TRBV10-3 to TRBJ1-2; D ambiguous. This CDR3 contains 12 residues. V was trimmed by 2 bases and J by 4 bases, leaving 5 bases between them. From germline, CDR1 is ENHRY and CDR2 SYGVKD. DNA of the CDR3: TGTGCCATCAGTGAGGGCGGCTATGGCTACACCTTC. Protein product: CAISEGGYGYTF.

This chain uses TRBV4-1 with TRBJ1-1; TRBD1 matches 8 bases. The CDR3 spans 16 residues. V shed 1 base and J 6 bases; nucleotides not matched to a gene: 10. Per germline, CDR1 MGHRA and CDR2 YSYEKL. The CDR3 spells CASSQGQGITRSEAFF. CDR3 coding DNA: TGCGCCAGCAGCCAAGGACAGGGGATAACACGGTCTGAAGCTTTCTTT.

In its sample, this clone was seen once. V and J are TRBV4-2 and TRBJ2-1; D is possibly TRBD1 or TRBD2 (5 bases each). The CDR3 covers 14 residues. V lost 0 bases, J lost 9 bases, and 12 bases lay in between. Per the germline V gene, CDR1 is LGHNA and CDR2 is YNFKEQ. The CDR3 region is CASSQEGLAGEQFF. DNA of the CDR3: TGTGCCAGCAGCCAAGAGGGGCTGGCGGGTGAGCAGTTCTTC.

The chain uses TRBV5-1 and TRBJ2-3; 7 bases are a match to TRBD2. Germline V lookup: CDR1 SGHRS, CDR2 YFSETQ. Trimming at V came to 3 bases and at J to 0 bases, leaving 4 bases not matched to a gene. The CDR3 sequence is 15 residues long. The CDR3 bases are TGCGCCAGCAGCTCGACTAGCCTTAGCACAGATACGCAGTATTTT. It encodes CASSSTSLSTDTQYF. Full variable domain (rest looked up from reference TRBV5-1 and TRBJ2-3): KAGVTQTPRYLIKTRGQQVTLSCSPISGHRSVSWYQQTPGQGLQFLFEYFSETQRNKGNFPGRFSGRQFSNSRSEMNVSTLELGDSALYLCASSSTSLSTDTQYFGPGTRLTVL.

The CDR3 reads CASSFRRLNQPQHF. The CDR3 DNA follows: TGTGCCAGTAGTTTCCGACGGCTCAATCAGCCCCAGCATTTT. The J gene is TRBJ1-5, the V gene TRBV19; D is unclear. Trimming removed 5 bases from V and 3 bases from J, with 11 bases in between. Per the germline V gene, CDR1 is LNHDA and CDR2 is SQIVND (reference sequence). The CDR3 runs 14 residues. Together with reference TRBV19 and TRBJ1-5, the CDR3 gives the full variable domain: DGGITQSPKYLFRKEGQNVTLSCEQNLNHDAMYWYRQDPGQGLRLIYYSQIVNDFQKGDIAEGYSVSREKKESFPLTVTSAQKNPTAFYLCASSFRRLNQPQHFGDGTRLSIL.

V is TRBV27 and J is TRBJ1-6; the match to TRBD1 covers 9 bases. J gave up 4 bases and V 5 bases, and 9 bases lay outside the gene matches. This CDR3 comprises 17 residues. Germline-derived CDR1 and CDR2 are MNHEY and SMNVEV (reference sequence). CDR3 nucleotides: TGTGCCAGCAGTGTAAACAGGGGGCTGGGATATAATTCACCCCTCCACTTT. Its translation: CASSVNRGLGYNSPLHF.

As regards this clone: One end of the junction varies from germline; a read error may be responsible. The rearrangement joins TRBV7-7 to TRBJ2-1, with D unclear. Germline-derived CDR1 and CDR2 are SSHAT and FNYEAQ (reference sequence). The CDR3 spans 17 residues. The CDR3 DNA follows: TGTGCTAGCAGCGCGCTCGGCTCCCTCAGCTCCTACAATGAGCAGTTCTTC. It encodes CASSALGSLSSYNEQFF.

The CDR3 spells CATTTGYVIYEQYF. CDR3 nucleotides: TGTGCCACAACAACAGGCTACGTAATCTACGAGCAGTACTTC. This chain uses TRBV28 with TRBJ2-7, with D possibly TRBD1 on 5 matching bases. V dropped 10 bases and J dropped 3 bases, with 19 bases sitting between them. Germline-derived CDR1 and CDR2 are MDHEN and SYDVKM. The CDR3 contains 14 residues.